What follows are 8 T cell receptor beta chains derived from one specimen sequenced in a study of persistence of HIV-infected CD4 T cells (dated by TCRdb to the early 2020s). TCRbeta repertoires were sequenced from genomic DNA with the immunoSEQ hsTCRB assay version 4 in survey mode. As stored in TCRdb, this immuneACCESS dataset retains in-frame rearrangements with V and J assigned. A fraction of the clones does not appear; measured against another copy, unresolved V genes explain less than half of the discrepancy, and the remainder lacks a known reason. Counted in this sample were some 40,000 clones; approximately 89% of them appeared once. Of the sample, under 2% is held by the ten largest clones. Which antigens these TCRs recognize remains unknown. Sample treatment or condition, as interpreted from the label and publication: suppressive antiretroviral therapy. As a nonspecific positive control representing the CD4+ T cell repertoire, cells were stimulated with anti-CD3/anti-CD28 magnetic beads. CD4+ T cells that responded were sorted based on upregulation of both CD40 ligand and CD69.

The sequences come from CD4+ T cells sorted from PBMCs after approximately 19-hour stimulation, collected from a patient who received antiretroviral therapy. The sample's cell subset or site label, decoded: CD40L+CD69+ CD4 T cells responding to anti-CD3/anti-CD28 beads, representing the overall repertoire. These receptors were obtained from an adult man with HIV who was CMV-seropositive.

The V and J genes are TRBV10-1 and TRBJ2-2; TRBD2 matches at 9 bases. V dropped 6 bases and J dropped 6; count of bases not matched to a gene: 8. This CDR3 is built from 15 residues. Germline V gene lookup returns CDR1 WNHNN and CDR2 SYGVQD (reference sequence). CDR3 region: CASSYSAGGPGELFF. The CDR3, as DNA: TGCGCCAGCAGCTATTCTGCGGGGGGGCCCGGGGAGCTGTTTTTT.

The chain combines TRBV6-5 with TRBJ1-6, with TRBD1 identical over 8 bases. The V gene end was trimmed by 8 bases and the J gene end by 10 bases; junction bases not matched to a gene: 13. CDR1 is MNHEY and CDR2 is SVGAGI in the germline V gene. The CDR3 loop spans 15 amino acids. CDR3 nucleotides: TGTGCCAGCCAGGCCCCGACAGGGGTTGCATCACCCCTCCACTTT. Its protein is CASQAPTGVASPLHF.

The table lists this clone with a few counts. The chain combines TRBV9 with TRBJ1-6; D gene uncertain. The CDR3 runs 12 residues. V lost 4 bases and J lost 7, with 6 bases in between. CDR1 is SGDLS and CDR2 is YYNGEE in the germline V gene. The DNA of the CDR3 is TGTGCCAGCAGCTCCTCAAATTCACCCCTCCACTTT. Its protein product is CASSSSNSPLHF. Filled out from reference TRBV9 and TRBJ1-6, the complete variable domain reads DSGVTQTPKHLITATGQRVTLRCSPRSGDLSVYWYQQSLDQGLQFLIQYYNGEERAKGNILERFSAQQFPDLHSELNLSSLELGDSALYFCASSSSNSPLHFGNGTRLTVT.

The V call is TRBV6-6, the J call TRBJ2-3; D may be TRBD1 (6 bases). Germline V lookup: CDR1 MNHNY, CDR2 SVGAGI (reference sequence). V lost 0 bases to trimming and J lost 0 bases, with 10 bases between them. This CDR3 spans 16 amino acids. CDR3 bases: TGTGCCAGCAGTTACTCGGGGACACAAAGCACAGATACGCAGTATTTT. Translated: CASSYSGTQSTDTQYF.

The rearrangement uses TRBV25-1 and TRBJ1-6; D ambiguous. The germline gives CDR1 MGHDK, CDR2 SYGVNS. V lost 4 bases, J lost 7 bases, and 11 bases lay in between. CDR3 length: 14 residues. The CDR3 DNA reads TGTGCCAGCAGTGTCAGGACTGGGAATTCACCCCTCCACTTT. Translated, it gives CASSVRTGNSPLHF.

The chain employs TRBV18 and TRBJ1-5, with D possibly matching TRBD1 (5 bases). The CDR3 has 16 amino acids. Germline CDR1 reads KGHSH; CDR2 reads LQKENI. Trimming took 3 bases from V and 2 from J, leaving 14 bases between them. The CDR3 DNA sequence: TGTGCCAGCTCACCGTCCGGGGGTACCGGCAATCAGCCCCAGCATTTT. This translates into CASSPSGGTGNQPQHF.

The chain carries TRBV5-1 and TRBJ2-2; D could derive from TRBD1 or TRBD2 (5 bases each). Between the trimmed V and J ends, which lost 5 bases and 2 bases, there was a span of 16 bases. Germline-derived CDR1 and CDR2 are SGHRS and YFSETQ. The CDR3 has 16 residues. In DNA, the CDR3 is TGCGCCAGCAGACCGGGACCGAACGCAAACACCGGGGAGCTGTTTTTT. Translated: CASRPGPNANTGELFF. Variable domain in full (rest from reference TRBV5-1 and TRBJ2-2): KAGVTQTPRYLIKTRGQQVTLSCSPISGHRSVSWYQQTPGQGLQFLFEYFSETQRNKGNFPGRFSGRQFSNSRSEMNVSTLELGDSALYLCASRPGPNANTGELFFGEGSRLTVL.

The chain uses TRBV2 and TRBJ1-6; 7 positions match TRBD1. The length of the CDR3 is 12 residues. V was clipped by 11 bases and J by 5 bases; unmatched bases: 3. The germline V gene encodes CDR1 SNHLY and CDR2 FYNNEI. In DNA, the CDR3 is TGTGCCTCCAGGGGGGATAATTCACCCCTCCACTTT. Translating it yields CASRGDNSPLHF.